In its sample, the clone carrying this T cell receptor (beta chain) was seen a few times. The template was genomic DNA from peripheral blood, not RNA. In germline, CDR1 is KGHSH, CDR2 LQKENI. Trimming cost V 0 bases and J 9 bases, with 6 bases left between them. This CDR3 spans 12 amino acids. These data originate in a study of T cell repertoires in aging, cancer and after chemotherapy. TRB rearrangements spanning V, D and J were amplified using mixed TRB-A/B primers. One entry per CDR3 protein results from TCRdb running MiXCR on the multiplex PCR reads. The sample comprises approximately 6,500 distinct CDR3 sequences, under 40% of which are singletons, and about 45% rests with the top ten.

The sample comprised blood. The V call is TRBV18, the J call TRBJ2-1; D is unresolved. The TCR was taken from a human donor with a blood cancer. DNA for the CDR3: TGTGCCAGCTCACCACCCTCGGGTGAGCAGTTCTTC. It specifies CASSPPSGEQFF.